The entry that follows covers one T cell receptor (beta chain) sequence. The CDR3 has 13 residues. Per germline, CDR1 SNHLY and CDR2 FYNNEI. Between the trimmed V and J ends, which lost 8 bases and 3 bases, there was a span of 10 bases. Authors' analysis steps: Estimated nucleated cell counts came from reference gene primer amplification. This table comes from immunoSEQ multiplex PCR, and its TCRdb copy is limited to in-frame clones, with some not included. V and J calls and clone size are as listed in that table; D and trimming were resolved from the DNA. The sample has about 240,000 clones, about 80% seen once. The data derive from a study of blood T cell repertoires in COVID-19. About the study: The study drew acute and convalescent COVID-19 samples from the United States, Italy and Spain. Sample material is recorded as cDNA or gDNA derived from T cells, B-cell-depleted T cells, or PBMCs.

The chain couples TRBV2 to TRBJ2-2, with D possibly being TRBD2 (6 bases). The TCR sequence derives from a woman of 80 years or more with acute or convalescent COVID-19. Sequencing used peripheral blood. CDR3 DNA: TGTGCCAGCGGCGGGGAGCACACCGGGGAGCTGTTTTTT. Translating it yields CASGGEHTGELFF.